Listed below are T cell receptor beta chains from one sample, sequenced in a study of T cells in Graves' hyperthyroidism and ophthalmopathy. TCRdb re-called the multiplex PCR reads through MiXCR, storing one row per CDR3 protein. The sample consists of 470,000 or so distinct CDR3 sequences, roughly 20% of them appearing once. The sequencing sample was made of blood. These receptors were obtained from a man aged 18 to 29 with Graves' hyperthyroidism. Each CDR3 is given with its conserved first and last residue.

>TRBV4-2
CASSQEQIYTGELFF
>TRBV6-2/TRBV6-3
CASSYSQGFYEQYF
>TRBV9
CASSAGLVDQETQYF
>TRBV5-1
CASSPSRGAPTEAFF
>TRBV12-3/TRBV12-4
CASSRTGTANGPQHF
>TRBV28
CASTGWGGEEKLFF
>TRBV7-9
CASSSDREGNIQYF
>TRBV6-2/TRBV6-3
CASRLGFYGYTF
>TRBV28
CASNGWGVNEQYF
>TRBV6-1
CASSPAKVRGAFF
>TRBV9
CASSVGEGVGYTF
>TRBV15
CATSRGDRTSYEQYF
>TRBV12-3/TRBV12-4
CASSLLGYQPQHF
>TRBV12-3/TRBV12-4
CASSSTVRTGELFF
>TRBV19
CASSDPGTSGGPYEQYF
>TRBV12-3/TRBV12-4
CASSWTGGDSQETQYF
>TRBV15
CATSREGTAGELFF
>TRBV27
CASSLGQGIEKLFF
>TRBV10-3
CAISDPGRDTEAFF
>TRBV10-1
CASSPILPPGGDEQYF
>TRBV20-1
CSAIGGATEAFF
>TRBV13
CASSVPGQSYEQYF
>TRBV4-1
CASSQIDKSYEQYF
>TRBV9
CASSVGNREYEQYF
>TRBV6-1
CASSEGTGGFREAFF
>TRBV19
CASSPSTAHYGYTF
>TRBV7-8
CASRLGVVGNTIYF
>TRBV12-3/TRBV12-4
CASSLGQGALSGELFF
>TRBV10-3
CAISESMGVFYEQYF
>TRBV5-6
CASSPLDRAQETQYF
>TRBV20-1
CSARPRDWSSYEQYF
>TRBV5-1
CASSSQGWGTEAFF
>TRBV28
CASSQSGGSYNSPLHF
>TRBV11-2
CASSLRAGTKNIQYF
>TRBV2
CASSEKRGPGLNTEAFF
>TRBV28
CASSSPGGLSFEQFF
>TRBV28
CASSFPGEQPQHF
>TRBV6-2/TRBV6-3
CASSYRDRWSGPWSGELFF
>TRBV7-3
CASSLPRPQPQHF
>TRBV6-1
CASKRDRGLGYGYTF
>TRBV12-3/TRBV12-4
CASSSPGLAGVTQETQYF
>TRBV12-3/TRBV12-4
CASSFSGLYFQEAFF
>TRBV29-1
CSVGGPIPRGHYF
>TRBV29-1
CSVAEDSNQPQHF
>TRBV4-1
CASSREGAGANTEAFF
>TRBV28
CASRKGQGYTEAFF
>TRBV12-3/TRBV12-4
CASSLYPAARVAFF
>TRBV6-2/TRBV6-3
CASSYSTGTAFF